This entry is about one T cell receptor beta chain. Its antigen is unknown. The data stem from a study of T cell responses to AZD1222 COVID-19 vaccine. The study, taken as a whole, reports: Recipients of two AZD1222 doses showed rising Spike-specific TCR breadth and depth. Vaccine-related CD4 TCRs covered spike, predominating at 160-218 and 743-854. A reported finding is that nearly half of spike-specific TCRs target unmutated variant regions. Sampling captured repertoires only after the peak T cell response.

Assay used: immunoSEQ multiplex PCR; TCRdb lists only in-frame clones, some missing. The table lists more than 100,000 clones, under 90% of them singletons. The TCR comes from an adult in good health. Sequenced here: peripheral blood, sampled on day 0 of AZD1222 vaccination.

In nucleotides, the CDR3 is TGTGCCAGCAGCTTAGATCGAGGGTACGGCGGCTACACCTTC. Translated, it gives CASSLDRGYGGYTF. The chain recombines TRBV11-2 with TRBJ1-2; D uncertain. CDR1 SGHAT and CDR2 FQNNGV come from the germline V gene. V lost 0 bases to trimming and J lost 8 bases, with 13 bases between them. The CDR3 extends over 14 amino acids.